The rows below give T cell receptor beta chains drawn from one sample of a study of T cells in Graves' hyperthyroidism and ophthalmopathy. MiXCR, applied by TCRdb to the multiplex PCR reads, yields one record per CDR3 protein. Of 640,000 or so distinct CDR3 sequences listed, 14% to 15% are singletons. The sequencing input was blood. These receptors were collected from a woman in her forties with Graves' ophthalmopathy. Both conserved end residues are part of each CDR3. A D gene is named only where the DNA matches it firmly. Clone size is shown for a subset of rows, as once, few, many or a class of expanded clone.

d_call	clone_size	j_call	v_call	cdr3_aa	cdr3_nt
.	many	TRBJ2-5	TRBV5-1	CASSLFPGIRETQYF	TGCGCCAGCAGCTTGTTCCCAGGGATACGCGAGACCCAGTACTTC
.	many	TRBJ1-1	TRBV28	CASSLIPQGLAHTEAFF	TGTGCCAGCAGTTTAATACCACAGGGCCTAGCTCACACTGAAGCTTTCTTT
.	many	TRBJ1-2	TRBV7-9	CASSPILGDGYTF	TGTGCCAGCAGCCCCATCCTTGGAGATGGCTACACCTTC
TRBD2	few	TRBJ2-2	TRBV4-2	CASSQAAGSNTGELFF	TGTGCCAGCAGTCAGGCAGCGGGGTCGAACACCGGGGAGCTGTTTTTT
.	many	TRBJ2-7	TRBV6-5	CASSYLCYEQYF	TGTGCCAGCAGTTACTTATGCTACGAGCAGTACTTC
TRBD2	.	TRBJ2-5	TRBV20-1	CSAAGTMTQETQYF	TGCAGTGCCGCCGGGACTATGACTCAAGAGACCCAGTACTTC
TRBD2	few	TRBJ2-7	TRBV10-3	CAISDGTSAYEQYF	TGTGCCATCAGTGACGGGACTAGCGCCTACGAGCAGTACTTC
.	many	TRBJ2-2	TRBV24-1	CATSRGSSTDTGELFF	TGTGCCACCAGTCGAGGGTCTAGCACAGACACCGGGGAGCTGTTTTTT
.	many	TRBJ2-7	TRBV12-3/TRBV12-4	CASSLRLEQYF	TGTGCCAGCAGTTTAAGGCTAGAGCAGTACTTC
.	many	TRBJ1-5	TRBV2	CASKVGIHSNQPQHF	TGTGCCAGCAAAGTTGGCATACATAGCAATCAGCCCCAGCATTTT
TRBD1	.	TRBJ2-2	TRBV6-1	CAGTGAGSGELFF	TGTGCCGGCACAGGGGCTGGGTCCGGGGAGCTGTTTTTT
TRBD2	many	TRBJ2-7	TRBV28	CAITLAGEIHEQYF	TGTGCCATAACACTAGCGGGAGAGATTCACGAGCAGTACTTC
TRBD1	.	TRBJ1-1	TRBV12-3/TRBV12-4	CASGGQQNTEAFF	TGTGCCAGCGGGGGACAGCAGAACACTGAAGCTTTCTTT